These 6 T cell receptor beta chains came from one sample sequenced in a study of identical twins. TCRdb itself ran the 5' RACE reads through MiXCR, one entry per CDR3 protein. The sample includes 540,000 or so distinct CDR3 sequences, around 20% of them seen just once. Separately, the same data were catalogued under a study of yellow fever vaccine responses in identical twins.

Sequences were obtained from CD4+ T cells sorted from blood. These TCRs come from a young woman in good health.

This clonotype was counted a few times. This chain joins TRBV29-1 and TRBJ2-3; TRBD1 matches 10 bases. The CDR3 totals 15 residues. J lost 9 bases, V lost 3 bases, and 12 bases had no gene match. Looked up from germline, CDR1 is SQVTM and CDR2 is ANQGSEA. The CDR3 protein is CSVDPRDRGGGTQYF. The CDR3 nucleotides read TGCAGCGTTGACCCTCGGGACAGGGGAGGTGGGACGCAGTATTTT.

V gene TRBV28 combines with J gene TRBJ2-4; 7 bases agree with TRBD2. Germline CDR1 and CDR2: MDHEN and SYDVKM. The V and J ends lost 4 bases and 5 bases, in that order; junction bases with no gene match: 5. This CDR3 contains 14 residues. The CDR3 spells CASSWGGFENIQYF. The CDR3 DNA reads as TGTGCCAGCAGTTGGGGGGGGTTCGAAAACATTCAGTACTTC. Full variable domain (missing parts from reference TRBV28 and TRBJ2-4): DVKVTQSSRYLVKRTGEKVFLECVQDMDHENMFWYRQDPGLGLRLIYFSYDVKMKEKGDIPEGYSVSREKKERFSLILESASTNQTSMYLCASSWGGFENIQYFGAGTRLSVL.

This clonotype has only a few counts. The chain couples TRBV12-3 or TRBV12-4 to TRBJ2-2; 7 nucleotides match TRBD1. V trimming: 6 bases; J trimming: 6 bases; junction bases outside the gene matches: 7. The CDR3 spans 14 residues. In nucleotides, the CDR3 is TGTGCCAGCAGGCGGAGACAGGGTCCCGGGGAGCTGTTTTTT. It yields the protein CASRRRQGPGELFF.

V gene TRBV4-2 combines with J gene TRBJ2-1; 8 nucleotides match TRBD2. The CDR3 extends over 19 amino acids. The V segment lost 4 bases and the J segment 0 bases; nucleotides outside the gene matches: 14. Germline V lookup: CDR1 LGHNA, CDR2 YNFKEQ. CDR3 DNA sequence: TGTGCCAGCAGCCCACCCGGGACTAGTCCTAGAAGCTCCTACAATGAGCAGTTCTTC. Its protein product is CASSPPGTSPRSSYNEQFF.

The chain employs TRBV5-1 and TRBJ2-1; D could derive from TRBD1 or TRBD2 (5 bases each). The CDR3 length is 16 residues. Germline values: CDR1 SGHRS, CDR2 YFSETQ. V was shortened by 3 bases and J by 3 bases, with 16 bases between the two germline ends. The CDR3 nucleotides read TGCGCCAGCAGCTATGTGGCAGGGACCAGCTACAATGAGCAGTTCTTC. Amino acids: CASSYVAGTSYNEQFF.

This clonotype was picked up a small number of times. The chain has TRBV5-1 and TRBJ2-1; 11 bases agree with TRBD2. The V gene end was trimmed by 0 bases and the J gene end by 6 bases; junction bases not matched to a gene: 5. The CDR3 loop spans 16 amino acids. From germline, CDR1 is SGHRS and CDR2 YFSETQ. As DNA, the CDR3 is TGCGCCAGCAGCTTGGTAGCACTAGCGGGAGTCAATGAGCAGTTCTTC. Translated: CASSLVALAGVNEQFF.